What follows are 4 T cell receptor beta chains derived from one specimen sequenced in a study of T cells in Graves' hyperthyroidism and ophthalmopathy. Researchers took RNA transcripts and amplified the TCR beta CDR3 regions from them. With the HTBI primer set, the TCR CDR3 went through a first round of RT-PCR. One entry per CDR3 protein results from TCRdb running MiXCR on the multiplex PCR reads. This table holds 400,000 to 500,000 distinct CDR3 sequences, roughly 14% found once. The sequenced sample was blood. The receptors were gathered from a man between 18 and 35 years old with Graves' ophthalmopathy.

This clonotype occurred a few times. The V call is TRBV10-2, the J call TRBJ2-2, with TRBD1 matching over 9 bases. This CDR3 comprises 16 residues. The trim removed 8 bases at V and 4 bases at J, leaving 11 bases unmatched. Per germline, CDR1 WSHSY and CDR2 SAAADI. The CDR3 nucleotides are TGCGCCAGCCGCGGTGCGGACAGGGGTAGCACCGGGGAGCTGTTTTTT. This encodes CASRGADRGSTGELFF.

As for this clonotype: The junction does not match germline at one end; this may be a read error. V usage is TRBV10-3 and J usage is TRBJ2-1; D tentatively reads TRBD1 or TRBD2 (5 bases each). CDR3 length: 17 amino acids. Germline-derived CDR1 and CDR2 are ENHRY and SYGVKD. The CDR3 region has the DNA TGTGCCAGCAGTGATCAATCCGGGACCCATTACTACAATGAGCAGTTCTTC. It encodes CASSDQSGTHYYNEQFF.

This clonotype was recorded at least ten times. The chain employs TRBV20-1 and TRBJ2-7, with D possibly matching TRBD2 (6 bases). Germline assignment: CDR1 DFQATT and CDR2 SNEGSKA (reference sequence). Trimming cost V 6 bases and J 7 bases, with 16 bases left between them. This CDR3 is 12 amino acids long. The DNA for the CDR3 is TGCAGTGCGGCGGGACTGCACGAAGAGCAGTACTTC. This encodes CSAAGLHEEQYF.

CDR3 sequence (DNA): TGTGCCAGCAGTTGGGGACGTGGCGGGGAGCTGTTTTTT. Translation: CASSWGRGGELFF. The V call is TRBV27, the J call TRBJ2-2; D may be TRBD1 or TRBD2 (5 bases each). This CDR3 has 13 amino acids. Trimming took off 4 bases at V and 7 bases at J, with 10 bases between the two ends. The germline V gene has CDR1 MNHEY and CDR2 SMNVEV (reference sequence).